This T cell receptor beta chain was captured in a study of cytomegalovirus exposure and HLA in healthy donors. On this clone: Its antigen is currently unknown.

13 Jbeta primers and 60 Vbeta primers were used for the PCR. The table came from immunoSEQ multiplex PCR; TCRdb's copy has only in-frame clones and leaves some out. Listed are 96,000 or so clones; approximately 5.7% falls within the top ten. Study-level findings and limits: Most likely, a cluster of highly shared sequence variants arose as a sequencing artifact. Of the V segments, some could not be distinguished, including TRBV6-2 and TRBV6-3, and were excluded. The study carried out a later analysis of TCR beta sequences. It associated approximately 15,000 of them with specific HLA alleles at a false discovery rate of 0.05. There were around 160 TCR beta chains listed as cytomegalovirus-associated.

Germline CDR1 and CDR2: SGHRS and YFSETQ. This CDR3 spans 12 amino acids. Trimming pared 4 bases from V and 4 bases from J, leaving 8 bases between. The sample consisted of PBMCs. The chain has TRBV5-1 and TRBJ1-1, with D unclear. This receptor was identified in a girl between 10 and 17 years old in good health and CMV-seropositive. DNA of the CDR3: TGCGCCAGCAGCGGTTCGGGCACTGAAGCTTTCTTT. Translating gives CASSGSGTEAFF.